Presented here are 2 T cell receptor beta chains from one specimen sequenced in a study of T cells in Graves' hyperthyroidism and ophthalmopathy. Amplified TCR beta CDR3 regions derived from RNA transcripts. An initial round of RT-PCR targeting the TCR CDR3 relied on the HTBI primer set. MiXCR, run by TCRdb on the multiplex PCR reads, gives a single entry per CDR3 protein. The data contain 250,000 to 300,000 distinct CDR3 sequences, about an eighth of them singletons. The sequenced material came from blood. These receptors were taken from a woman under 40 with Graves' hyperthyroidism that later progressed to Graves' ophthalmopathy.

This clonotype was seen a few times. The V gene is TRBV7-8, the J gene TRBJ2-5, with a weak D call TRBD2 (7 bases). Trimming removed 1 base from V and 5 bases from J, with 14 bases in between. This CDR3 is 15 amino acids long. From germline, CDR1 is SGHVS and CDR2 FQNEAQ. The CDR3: CASSLERGGVETQYF. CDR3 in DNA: TGTGCCAGCAGCTTAGAGAGGGGGGGTGTGGAGACCCAGTACTTC.

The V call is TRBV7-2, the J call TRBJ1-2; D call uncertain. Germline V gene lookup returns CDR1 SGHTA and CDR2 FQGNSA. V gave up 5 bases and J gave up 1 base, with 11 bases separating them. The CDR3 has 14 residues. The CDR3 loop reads CASSPIGDNYGYTF. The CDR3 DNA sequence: TGTGCCAGCAGCCCCATCGGGGATAACTATGGCTACACCTTC. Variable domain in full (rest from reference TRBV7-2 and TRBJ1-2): GAGVSQSPSNKVTEKGKDVELRCDPISGHTALYWYRQSLGQGLEFLIYFQGNSAPDKSGLPSDRFSAERTGGSVSTLTIQRTQQEDSAVYLCASSPIGDNYGYTFGSGTRLTVV.